The TCR beta chain under discussion was sequenced for a study of tumor-infiltrating lymphocytes in primary liver carcinoma. Overall study: Samples had roughly 3.65 to 7.5 million productive TCRbeta reads, comparable between tissue types. Study conclusions and caveats: For tumor-adjacent and tumor-blood pairs, overlap was less than that seen for tumor region pairs. There were only about 7-25% of top clones found in all five tumor regions.

This clonotype has ten or more counts. Antigen specificity is unknown. cDNA specific to TCR beta was made from around 450 ng of total RNA, with a constant-region primer employed for priming. Employing slightly modified ARM-PCR, three nested multiplex PCR rounds were run, and these gave rise to the TCR beta libraries. TRBV1-TRBV30 forward primers paired with a C-beta reverse primer drove the first two PCR rounds, roughly 10 cycles each. TCRdb reanalysed the multiplex PCR reads using MiXCR and keeps one entry per CDR3 protein. This table holds about 100,000 distinct CDR3 sequences, roughly 69% found once. Co-extracting RNA and DNA was done with 20-30 mg of unsorted bulk tissue as input. The study found over 75% viable tumor cells in every tumor sample. V lost 10 bases and J 4 bases, leaving 16 bases between the germline ends. In germline, CDR1 is MDHEN, CDR2 SYDVKM. The CDR3 is 13 residues long.

This TCR was recovered from a woman aged 60-75 years with primary liver carcinoma and hepatitis B virus infection. The rearrangement joins TRBV28 to TRBJ1-2; perhaps TRBD1 as D (5 bases). Material: liver tumor tissue from sampling region 5. Noted subset: tumor region T5, tumor centre. CDR3 loop: CATSPGTPYGYTF. The CDR3, as DNA: TGTGCCACCTCGCCCGGGACCCCCTATGGCTACACCTTC.